This T cell receptor beta chain is from a study of beta chain features in type 1 diabetes. Study-wide results and limits: Insertions were fewer and deletions more numerous at VDJ junctions in type 1 diabetes patients. Researchers report that Type 1 diabetes patients had moderately but significantly shorter TCRB CDR3s across all four CD4+ subsets. Patients' naive, central memory and regulatory TCRB repertoires appeared more alike than those of healthy donors.

Germline V gene lookup returns CDR1 SQVTM and CDR2 ANQGSEA. V lost 7 bases to trimming and J lost 2 bases; unmatched junction nucleotides: 7. This CDR3 comprises 14 residues. This clone has only a few counts. Its antigen is unidentified. Sequencing targeted expressed TCRB transcripts, as all isolated RNA had been reverse transcribed. Clones were sequenced by immunoSEQ multiplex PCR, and TCRdb holds only the in-frame ones, with some missing. Of about 660,000 clones listed, over 11% are singletons. Sequenced input: naive CD4+ T cells from blood. The V and J genes are TRBV29-1 and TRBJ2-1, with 8 bases aligning to TRBD2. This clonotype was obtained from a young man with type 1 diabetes. The CDR3, as DNA: TGCAGCGCCTTAGCGGGGCGCCCCTACAATGAGCAGTTCTTC. Its translation is CSALAGRPYNEQFF.